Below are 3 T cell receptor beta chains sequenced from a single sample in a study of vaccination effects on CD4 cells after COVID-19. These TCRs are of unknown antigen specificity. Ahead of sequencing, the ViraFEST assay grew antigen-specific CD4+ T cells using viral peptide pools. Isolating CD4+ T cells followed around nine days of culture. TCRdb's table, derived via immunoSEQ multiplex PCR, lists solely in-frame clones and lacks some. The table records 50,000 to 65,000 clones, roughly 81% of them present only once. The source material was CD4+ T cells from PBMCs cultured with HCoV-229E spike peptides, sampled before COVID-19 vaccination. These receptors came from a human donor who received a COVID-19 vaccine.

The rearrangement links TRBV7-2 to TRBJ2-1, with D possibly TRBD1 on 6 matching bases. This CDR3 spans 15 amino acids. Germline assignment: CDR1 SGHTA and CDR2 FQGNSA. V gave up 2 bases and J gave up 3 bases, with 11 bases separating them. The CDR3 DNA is TGTGCCAGCAGCTTATTACAGGGCTTCTACAATGAGCAGTTCTTC. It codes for CASSLLQGFYNEQFF.

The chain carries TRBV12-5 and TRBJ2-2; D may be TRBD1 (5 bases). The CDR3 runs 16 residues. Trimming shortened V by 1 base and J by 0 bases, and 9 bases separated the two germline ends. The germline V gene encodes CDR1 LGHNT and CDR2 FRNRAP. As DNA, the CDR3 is TGTGCTAGTGGTTTGGCCCCGACAGCGAACACCGGGGAGCTGTTTTTT. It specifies CASGLAPTANTGELFF.

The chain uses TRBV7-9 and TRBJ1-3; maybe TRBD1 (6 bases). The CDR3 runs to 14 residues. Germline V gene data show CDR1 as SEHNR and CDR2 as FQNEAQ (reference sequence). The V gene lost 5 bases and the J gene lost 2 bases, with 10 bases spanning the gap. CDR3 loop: CASSEGGTGNTIYF. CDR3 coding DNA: TGTGCCAGCAGCGAAGGGGGGACTGGAAACACCATATATTTT.